The 31 T cell receptor beta chains presented below share a single source sample, sequenced in a study of CD8 T cells in Susac syndrome. When the RNA was reverse transcribed, random hexamers were used with an input of about 0.5 to 1 ug. TCRdb processed the immunoSEQ multiplex PCR reads anew with MiXCR; each CDR3 protein has one entry. The data hold around 80,000 distinct CDR3 sequences, with 95% to 97% observed a single time. The sample was CD8+ T cells from PBMCs. The receptors were sampled from a human donor with Susac syndrome.

This clonotype was observed once. This chain links TRBV30 with TRBJ2-7, with a weak D call TRBD2 (6 bases). V lost 5 bases, J lost 0 bases, and 11 bases lay in between. This CDR3 region has 13 residues. Germline lookup yields CDR1 GTSNPN and CDR2 SVGIG (reference sequence). The chain's CDR3 is CAWGGLSSYEQYF. CDR3 sequence (DNA): TGTGCCTGGGGGGGGTTGAGCTCCTACGAGCAGTACTTC.

The V gene is TRBV9, the J gene TRBJ2-6; D is perhaps TRBD1 (5 bases). Deletions cut 1 base from V and 0 bases from J, with 17 bases between. CDR3 length equals 19 residues. CDR1 is SGDLS and CDR2 is YYNGEE in the germline V gene. CDR3 sequence: CASSVWGVGPNSGANVLTF. CDR3 nucleotide sequence: TGTGCCAGCAGCGTATGGGGCGTCGGGCCGAACTCTGGGGCCAACGTCCTGACTTTC.

This clonotype is medium-sized (0.01 to 0.1%) in the sample. The rearrangement links TRBV5-5 to TRBJ2-3, with 10 bases fitting TRBD2. With 4 bases clipped from V and 2 bases from J, the junction kept 7 bases outside the gene matches. Per the germline V gene, CDR1 is SGHKS and CDR2 is YYEKEE (reference sequence). This CDR3 contains 16 residues. As DNA, the CDR3 is TGTGCCAGCAGCCCATTAGCGGGGGGAGCCACAGATACGCAGTATTTT. This sequence encodes CASSPLAGGATDTQYF.

The genes are TRBV5-6 and TRBJ2-1; D may be TRBD1 (5 bases). The CDR3 has 16 residues. V lost 3 bases, J lost 3 bases, and 16 bases lay in between. Germline V gene sequence: CDR1 SGHDT, CDR2 YYEEEE. The CDR3 reads CASSSSQGFLYNEQFF. The DNA for the CDR3 is TGTGCCAGCAGCTCGAGTCAGGGATTCCTCTACAATGAGCAGTTCTTC. The full variable domain, in which reference TRBV5-6 and TRBJ2-1 provide the parts outside the CDR3, is DAGVTQSPTHLIKTRGQQVTLRCSPKSGHDTVSWYQQALGQGPQFIFQYYEEEERQRGNFPDRFSGHQFPNYSSELNVNALLLGDSALYLCASSSSQGFLYNEQFFGPGTRLTVL.

The chain combines TRBV29-1 with TRBJ1-1; 7 bases agree with TRBD1. Germline CDR1 is SQVTM and CDR2 is ANQGSEA. J lost 10 bases, V lost 1 base, and 3 bases had no gene match. This CDR3 spans 11 amino acids. The CDR3 sequence: CSVEGAGGAFF. The CDR3 region has the DNA TGCAGCGTTGAAGGGGCAGGGGGAGCTTTCTTT.

The V call is TRBV9, the J call TRBJ2-6; D gene ambiguous. Trimming shortened V by 0 bases and J by 0 bases, and 7 bases separated the two germline ends. Germline V CDR1 and CDR2: SGDLS, YYNGEE. The CDR3 covers 16 residues. CDR3 in amino acids: CASSVGGFSGANVLTF. In DNA, the CDR3 is TGTGCCAGCAGCGTAGGTGGGTTCTCTGGGGCCAACGTCCTGACTTTC.

This clonotype was picked up one time. The chain has TRBV2 and TRBJ2-1; D possibly uses TRBD1 or TRBD2 (5 bases each). Germline V gives CDR1 SNHLY, CDR2 FYNNEI. The CDR3 sequence is 15 residues long. V was clipped by 8 bases and J by 7 bases, with 21 bases between them. CDR3 coding DNA: TGTGCCAGCCGCTATGGGGACGAATATGGAAATGAGCAGTTCTTC. Protein product: CASRYGDEYGNEQFF. The entire variable domain, with the rest obtained from reference TRBV2 and TRBJ2-1, is as follows: EPEVTQTPSHQVTQMGQEVILRCVPISNHLYFYWYRQILGQKVEFLVSFYNNEISEKSEIFDDQFSVERPDGSNFTLKIRSTKLEDSAMYFCASRYGDEYGNEQFFGPGTRLTVL.

This chain uses TRBV7-9 with TRBJ2-1; possible D gene TRBD1, 6 bases. Germline loops: CDR1 SEHNR, CDR2 FQNEAQ (reference sequence). The V end was cut by 10 bases, the J end by 3 bases, with 25 bases between. This CDR3 spans 17 amino acids. The DNA of the CDR3 is TGTGCCACGCAGAGGGCGGACAGCCCAACAAACTACAATGAGCAGTTCTTC. Translating gives CATQRADSPTNYNEQFF.

The chain recombines TRBV11-3 with TRBJ2-1; D possibly matches TRBD1 or TRBD2 (5 bases each). The CDR3 is made up of 12 amino acids. Germline CDR1 SGHNT, CDR2 YENEEA. V lost 3 bases to trimming and J lost 9 bases, with 9 bases between them. In DNA form, the CDR3 reads TGTGCCAGCAGCTTTGCTGGGGGTGAGCAGTTCTTC. Its translation: CASSFAGGEQFF.

The rearrangement uses TRBV7-3 and TRBJ2-3, with 9 bases lining up with TRBD2. The CDR3 is 16 residues long. In germline, CDR1 is SGHTA, CDR2 FQGTGA. V trimming: 2 bases; J trimming: 4 bases; junction bases outside the gene matches: 7. CDR3 nucleotide sequence: TGTGCCAGCAGCTTAGTTGCGGGAGGGCCAGCAGATACGCAGTATTTT. It translates to CASSLVAGGPADTQYF.

The chain couples TRBV25-1 to TRBJ1-2; TRBD1 agrees at 8 bases. The CDR3 contains 13 residues. V lost 1 base and J lost 6; bases outside the gene matches: 1. Per the germline V gene, CDR1 is MGHDK and CDR2 is SYGVNS. This chain's CDR3 is CASSELTGDGYTF. As DNA, the CDR3 is TGTGCCAGCAGTGAATTGACAGGGGATGGCTACACCTTC.

The gene calls are TRBV20-1 and TRBJ2-2, with D uncertain. This CDR3 has 15 residues. Between the trimmed V and J ends, which lost 2 bases and 4 bases, there was a span of 14 bases. Germline values: CDR1 DFQATT, CDR2 SNEGSKA (reference sequence). CDR3 residues: CSARPLGVSTGELFF. CDR3 nucleotide sequence: TGCAGTGCTAGACCCTTGGGTGTGAGCACCGGGGAGCTGTTTTTT.

The chain recombines TRBV9 with TRBJ2-5, with TRBD2 identical over 10 bases. CDR1 is SGDLS and CDR2 is YYNGEE in the germline V gene. J gave up 5 bases and V 0 bases, and 7 bases lay outside the gene matches. This CDR3 region has 16 residues. This chain's CDR3 is CASSVAPSGRQETQYF. CDR3 sequence (DNA): TGTGCCAGCAGCGTAGCGCCTAGCGGGAGACAGGAGACCCAGTACTTC.

The chain uses TRBV24-1 and TRBJ2-1, with no clear D. The V gene's germline CDR1 is KGHDR and CDR2 SFDVKD. There are 13 residues in the CDR3. In DNA, the CDR3 is TGTCACACCAGTGATTCGGACCGGTGGAAGCAGTTCTTC. Its protein is CHTSDSDRWKQFF.

Details on this clonotype: Germline and junction disagree at one end, which may indicate a read error. The J gene is TRBJ1-1, the V gene TRBV9; tentatively, D is TRBD1 (5 bases). CDR1 is SGDLS, CDR2 YYNGEE, per germline. This CDR3 has 10 amino acids. CDR3 nucleotide sequence: TGTGCCAGCAGCCTAAACCGGGACTCCTTT. Translation gives CASSLNRDSF.

The rearrangement links TRBV6-2 or TRBV6-3 to TRBJ2-5; the D call may be TRBD1 or TRBD2 (5 bases each). V was pared by 1 base and J by 1 base, with 7 bases between. Germline CDR1 reads MNHEY; CDR2 reads SVGEGT. This CDR3 spans 14 amino acids. DNA of the CDR3: TGTGCCAGCAGTTACTTGGGGGTCCAAGAGACCCAGTACTTC. Amino acid sequence: CASSYLGVQETQYF.

The sample holds one count of this clonotype. The chain carries TRBV20-1 and TRBJ2-7; 8 bases are shared with TRBD1. CDR3 size: 13 residues. Germline CDR1 reads DFQATT; CDR2 reads SNEGSKA (reference sequence). With V trimmed by 3 bases and J by 3 bases, 4 bases remained unmatched. CDR3 loop: CSASLDRVYEQYF. The CDR3 bases are TGCAGTGCTAGTCTGGACAGGGTCTACGAGCAGTACTTC.

V and J are TRBV6-5 and TRBJ2-7; D is perhaps TRBD2 (6 bases). From germline, CDR1 is MNHEY and CDR2 SVGAGI. V gave up 7 bases and J gave up 3 bases, with 19 bases separating them. The length of the CDR3 is 15 residues. The chain's CDR3 is CASMTTVEGFYEQYF. DNA for the CDR3: TGTGCCAGCATGACCACAGTGGAGGGGTTCTACGAGCAGTACTTC.

The rearrangement joins TRBV6-2 or TRBV6-3 to TRBJ2-7, with D possibly being TRBD1 (5 bases). V was cut by 6 bases and J by 7 bases, with 13 bases left in between. The germline V gene has CDR1 MNHEY and CDR2 SVGEGT. The length of the CDR3 is 12 residues. CDR3 nucleotides: TGTGCCAGCAGCTCCGACAGCCAAGAGCAGTACGTC. This translates into CASSSDSQEQYV.

V gene TRBV27 combines with J gene TRBJ1-4; 7 bases agree with TRBD1. Losses at the gene ends were 5 bases for V and 4 bases for J; bases not matched to a gene: 4. The CDR3 sequence is 14 residues long. Germline CDR1 is MNHEY and CDR2 is SMNVEV (reference sequence). The CDR3 is CASSPGQHNEKLFF. The DNA of the CDR3 is TGTGCCAGCAGTCCGGGACAGCATAATGAAAAACTGTTTTTT.

V and J are TRBV5-1 and TRBJ1-2; no reliable D call. Germline CDR1 and CDR2: SGHRS and YFSETQ. Deletions cut 0 bases from V and 3 bases from J, with 6 bases between. The CDR3 is 13 amino acids. The CDR3 protein is CASSLEADYGYTF. The CDR3 DNA is TGCGCCAGCAGCTTGGAGGCAGACTATGGCTACACCTTC.

This rearrangement joins TRBV30 to TRBJ2-7; 9 positions agree with TRBD2. The CDR3 totals 14 residues. Per the germline V gene, CDR1 is GTSNPN and CDR2 is SVGIG (reference sequence). Trimming cost V 3 bases and J 1 base; bases outside gene matches: 4. The CDR3 reads CAWSPLAGSYEQYF. DNA for the CDR3: TGTGCCTGGAGCCCTCTAGCGGGGTCCTACGAGCAGTACTTC.

The chain couples TRBV20-1 to TRBJ2-7; TRBD1 agrees at 10 bases. This CDR3 has 14 residues. CDR1 is DFQATT and CDR2 is SNEGSKA in the germline V gene (reference sequence). The ends lost 6 bases at V and 2 bases at J; junction bases unmatched: 7. CDR3 in amino acids: CSALTGTGAYEQYV. Here the CDR3 DNA reads TGCAGTGCGCTTACGGGGACAGGGGCCTACGAGCAGTACGTC.

The gene calls are TRBV5-1 and TRBJ2-6, with D possibly TRBD2 on 6 matching bases. The CDR3 loop spans 16 amino acids. Trimming stripped 6 bases from V and 0 bases from J, with 13 bases between. Germline V lookup: CDR1 SGHRS, CDR2 YFSETQ. This CDR3 reads CASTYAGGSGANVLTF. In DNA, the CDR3 is TGCGCCAGCACCTACGCCGGGGGCTCTGGGGCCAACGTCCTGACTTTC.

The CDR3 nucleotides read TGTGCCACCAGTGACCTTGAAGAGACCCAGTACTTC. Its translation: CATSDLEETQYF. V usage is TRBV24-1 and J usage is TRBJ2-5, with D unclear. V lost 4 bases and J lost 3, with 5 bases in between. The germline V gene has CDR1 KGHDR and CDR2 SFDVKD. This CDR3 has 12 residues.

This chain uses TRBV27 with TRBJ2-3, with 8 bases fitting TRBD2. CDR3 length: 15 residues. The junction had 3 bases not matched to a gene; V was cut back by 4 bases and J by 0 bases. Per germline, CDR1 MNHEY and CDR2 SMNVEV (reference sequence). The CDR3 nucleotides read TGTGCCAGCAGTTACTGGACTAGCAGCACAGATACGCAGTATTTT. Residues: CASSYWTSSTDTQYF.

The rearrangement uses TRBV5-4 and TRBJ2-5, with D possibly TRBD2 on 5 matching bases. CDR1 and CDR2 (germline): SGHNT, YYREEE (reference sequence). This CDR3 has 16 residues. The germline V and J ends were trimmed by 5 bases and 0 bases, with 17 bases remaining between them. The DNA of the CDR3 is TGTGCCAGCAGTCGACCTGCCGAGGGAGACCAAGAGACCCAGTACTTC. Translated: CASSRPAEGDQETQYF. Using reference TRBV5-4 and TRBJ2-5 for the parts outside the CDR3, the full variable domain is ETGVTQSPTHLIKTRGQQVTLRCSSQSGHNTVSWYQQALGQGPQFIFQYYREEENGRGNFPPRFSGLQFPNYSSELNVNALELDDSALYLCASSRPAEGDQETQYFGPGTRLLVL.

The rearrangement uses TRBV5-4 and TRBJ1-1, with D unclear. The CDR3 contains 12 residues. Trimming cost V 2 bases and J 3 bases, with 5 bases left between them. The germline V gene encodes CDR1 SGHNT and CDR2 YYREEE (reference sequence). CDR3 nucleotides: TGTGCCAGCAGCTTCGGGGACACTGAAGCTTTCTTT. The encoded protein is CASSFGDTEAFF.

The genes are TRBV27 and TRBJ2-3, with no clear D. CDR1 MNHEY and CDR2 SMNVEV come from the germline V gene (reference sequence). V was cut by 4 bases and J by 4 bases, with 12 bases left in between. CDR3 length equals 14 residues. The CDR3 bases are TGTGCCAGCAGTTCAATTTCTCTAGCAGATACGCAGTATTTT. Its translation is CASSSISLADTQYF.

Here the CDR3 reads CASSLVEVESDTQYF. Here the CDR3 DNA reads TGTGCCAGCAGCTTAGTAGAGGTAGAATCAGATACGCAGTATTTT. The V and J genes are TRBV13 and TRBJ2-3; D gene uncertain. Per the germline V gene, CDR1 is PRHDT and CDR2 is FYEKMQ (reference sequence). V dropped 1 base and J dropped 4 bases, with 12 bases sitting between them. CDR3 size: 15 residues.

V and J are TRBV7-2 and TRBJ2-1; D remains ambiguous. The CDR3 runs 13 residues. The V end was cut by 2 bases, the J end by 8 bases, with 10 bases between. The V gene's germline CDR1 is SGHTA and CDR2 FQGNSA. CDR3 bases: TGTGCCAGCAGCTTATTAAGTGCCGATGAGCAGTTCTTC. Its translation is CASSLLSADEQFF.